These 20 T cell receptor beta chains were all obtained from the same sample, sequenced in a study of OX40 agonist ivuxolimab in advanced cancers. Produced via immunoSEQ multiplex PCR; TCRdb's table is partial and in-frame only. The sample yields some 95,000 clones, about 90% seen once. The specimen was CD4+ or CD8+ T cells sorted from blood, collected in a trial of the OX40 agonist ivuxolimab. All receptors derive from an adult with an advanced solid tumor such as melanoma, head and neck, liver or kidney cancer.

The V and J genes are TRBV7-9 and TRBJ2-3; D might be TRBD1 (5 bases). Trimming cost V 0 bases and J 6 bases, with 13 bases left between them. CDR1 is SEHNR and CDR2 is FQNEAQ in the germline V gene (reference sequence). This CDR3 spans 15 amino acids. The CDR3 DNA is TGTGCCAGCAGCTTAGCGACCCAGGGAACGGATACGCAGTATTTT. Translated: CASSLATQGTDTQYF.

The chain carries TRBV7-9 and TRBJ2-6; 8 bases are shared with TRBD1. CDR3 length: 16 residues. Trimming cost V 5 bases and J 4 bases; bases outside gene matches: 7. CDR1 and CDR2 (germline): SEHNR, FQNEAQ (reference sequence). The chain's CDR3 is CASSLPGGAGANVLTF. The CDR3 DNA is TGTGCCAGCAGCCTCCCAGGGGGCGCGGGGGCCAACGTCCTGACTTTC.

This clone was seen only once. J is TRBJ2-1 and V is TRBV30; D perhaps matches TRBD2 (5 bases). The CDR3 is 14 amino acids. V dropped 3 bases and J dropped 8 bases, with 17 bases sitting between them. Germline V CDR1 and CDR2: GTSNPN, SVGIG (reference sequence). CDR3 region: CAWRLAGPGDEQFF. Here the CDR3 DNA reads TGTGCCTGGAGGTTGGCGGGCCCTGGGGATGAGCAGTTCTTC.

The chain joins TRBV9 to TRBJ2-1; 10 bases are shared with TRBD2. The ends lost 0 bases at V and 9 bases at J; junction bases unmatched: 6. CDR1 is SGDLS and CDR2 is YYNGEE in the germline V gene. This CDR3 has 15 residues. For the CDR3, the DNA is TGTGCCAGCAGCGTAGGGCTAGCGGGAGTTGGTGAGCAGTTCTTC. It yields the protein CASSVGLAGVGEQFF.

The chain recombines TRBV6-6 with TRBJ2-7; D is possibly TRBD2 (6 bases). The CDR3 sequence is 14 residues long. Trimming left V 4 bases short and J 3 bases short, with 13 bases between. The germline gives CDR1 MNHNY, CDR2 SVGAGI (reference sequence). The CDR3 loop is CASSSAGLYYEQYF. CDR3 sequence (DNA): TGTGCCAGCAGTTCCGCGGGGCTTTACTACGAGCAGTACTTC.

The rearrangement uses TRBV5-8 and TRBJ2-3; 7 nucleotides align to TRBD1. The J segment lost 4 bases and the V segment lost 0 bases, leaving 8 bases of the junction unmatched. The CDR3 is 16 amino acids. The germline V gene has CDR1 SGHTS and CDR2 YDEGEE. Here the CDR3 reads CASSLALGQVPDTQYF. The CDR3, as DNA: TGTGCCAGCAGCTTGGCCTTAGGACAGGTACCAGATACGCAGTATTTT.

The CDR3 spells CASRWSSTDTQYF. DNA of the CDR3: TGTGCCAGCCGGTGGTCCAGCACAGATACGCAGTATTTT. The chain has TRBV2 and TRBJ2-3; no reliable D call. Trimming removed 8 bases at V and 0 bases at J, with 9 bases between. Germline assignment: CDR1 SNHLY and CDR2 FYNNEI. The CDR3 sequence is 13 residues long.

The chain joins TRBV5-1 to TRBJ2-1, with TRBD2 identical over 9 bases. The V segment lost 8 bases and the J segment 0 bases; nucleotides outside the gene matches: 0. This CDR3 has 13 residues. Germline V gene lookup returns CDR1 SGHRS and CDR2 YFSETQ. As DNA, the CDR3 is TGCGCCAGTAGCGGGAGCTCCTACAATGAGCAGTTCTTC. This sequence encodes CASSGSSYNEQFF.

The chain links TRBV19 to TRBJ1-5; 7 positions agree with TRBD1. The CDR3 contains 16 residues. The ends lost 5 bases at V and 2 bases at J; junction bases unmatched: 9. Germline V gives CDR1 LNHDA, CDR2 SQIVND (reference sequence). This CDR3 reads CASSHEGGLGNQPQHF. CDR3 nucleotide sequence: TGTGCCAGTAGTCATGAAGGGGGCTTGGGCAATCAGCCCCAGCATTTT.

This clone has just one count. The gene calls are TRBV5-6 and TRBJ2-7; D could derive from TRBD1 or TRBD2 (5 bases each). Trimming cost V 1 base and J 2 bases, with 13 bases left between them. The CDR3 spans 15 residues. The V gene's germline CDR1 is SGHDT and CDR2 YYEEEE. The CDR3 sequence is CASSLSGLGAYEQYF. The CDR3 DNA reads TGTGCCAGCAGCTTGTCAGGGCTGGGGGCCTACGAGCAGTACTTC.

The chain employs TRBV10-3 and TRBJ2-3, with 8 bases that match TRBD2. The CDR3 is 16 amino acids. Germline V gene data show CDR1 as ENHRY and CDR2 as SYGVKD. V lost 8 bases to trimming and J lost 1 base; unmatched junction nucleotides: 11. CDR3 protein: CAIEPGLGVGTDTQYF. CDR3 coding DNA: TGTGCCATCGAGCCGGGACTAGGCGTAGGCACAGATACGCAGTATTTT.

The CDR3 reads CASSIASGGSYNEQFF. As DNA, the CDR3 is TGTGCCAGTAGTATTGCTAGCGGGGGTTCCTACAATGAGCAGTTCTTC. This chain uses TRBV19 with TRBJ2-1, with 10 nucleotides matching TRBD2. Per germline, CDR1 LNHDA and CDR2 SQIVND (reference sequence). The CDR3 contains 16 residues. Losses at the gene ends were 3 bases for V and 1 base for J; bases not matched to a gene: 3.

The V and J genes are TRBV6-1 and TRBJ2-5; no definite D call. The CDR3 totals 13 residues. Germline V gene data show CDR1 as MNHNS and CDR2 as SASEGT. V lost 7 bases and J 1 base, leaving 10 bases between the germline ends. The CDR3, as DNA: TGTGCCAGCATAAGAGAACCCCAAGAGACCCAGTACTTC. This translates into CASIREPQETQYF.

This chain joins TRBV30 and TRBJ1-5; D gene uncertain. The CDR3 runs to 15 residues. Per the germline V gene, CDR1 is GTSNPN and CDR2 is SVGIG (reference sequence). V was pared by 4 bases and J by 7 bases, with 20 bases between. The CDR3 nucleotides read TGTGCCTGGATTGAAAAGCACGCATCGCACCAGCCCCAGCATTTT. This encodes CAWIEKHASHQPQHF.

Comment on this clone: An end of the junction does not agree with germline; a read error may underlie this. The rearrangement links TRBV20-1 to TRBJ1-2; D is uncertain. The CDR3 extends over 9 amino acids. The V gene's germline CDR1 is DFQATT and CDR2 SNEGSKA (reference sequence). The CDR3 spells CRANYGYTF. In DNA, the CDR3 is TGCAGGGCTAACTATGGCTACACCTTC.

The chain uses TRBV13 and TRBJ1-3; TRBD1 matches at 9 bases. V dropped 10 bases and J dropped 5; count of bases not matched to a gene: 6. The germline gives CDR1 PRHDT, CDR2 FYEKMQ (reference sequence). This CDR3 spans 13 amino acids. Here the CDR3 reads CATAGQGRNTIYF. The DNA of the CDR3 is TGTGCCACCGCGGGACAGGGAAGAAACACCATATATTTT.

The sample holds a few counts of this clone. V gene TRBV18 combines with J gene TRBJ2-7, with D perhaps being TRBD1 or TRBD2 (5 bases each). V lost 3 bases to trimming and J lost 2 bases, with 11 bases between them. The CDR3 sequence is 14 residues long. In germline, CDR1 is KGHSH, CDR2 LQKENI. CDR3 in amino acids: CASSPRDGAYEQYF. The CDR3 DNA reads as TGTGCCAGCTCACCCCGGGACGGGGCCTACGAGCAGTACTTC.

This chain uses TRBV7-2 with TRBJ1-2; D is perhaps TRBD1 (6 bases). V was cut by 4 bases and J by 8 bases, with 17 bases left in between. In germline, CDR1 is SGHTA, CDR2 FQGNSA. The CDR3 extends over 14 amino acids. CDR3 sequence: CASSSPQQGRGYTF. DNA for the CDR3: TGTGCCAGCAGCTCACCCCAACAGGGCCGGGGCTACACCTTC.

The chain has TRBV5-4 and TRBJ1-1; D gene ambiguous. Germline CDR1 SGHNT, CDR2 YYREEE (reference sequence). This CDR3 has 14 residues. The V end lost 0 bases, the J end lost 3 bases, and 9 bases lay between the germline ends. This chain's CDR3 is CASSLAGGHTEAFF. The CDR3 DNA follows: TGTGCCAGCAGCTTGGCCGGCGGCCACACTGAAGCTTTCTTT.

CDR3 region: CASSRTGLNEKLFF. The CDR3, as DNA: TGTGCCAGCAGCCGGACAGGCCTTAATGAAAAACTGTTTTTT. The genes are TRBV14 and TRBJ1-4; TRBD1 matches at 7 bases. Germline CDR1 and CDR2: SGHDN and FVKESK. The length of the CDR3 is 14 residues. The V gene end was trimmed by 4 bases and the J gene end by 4 bases; junction bases not matched to a gene: 3.